These 7 T cell receptor beta chains came from one sample sequenced in a study of early T cells in non-severe SARS-CoV-2 infection. TCRdb re-analysed the 5' RACE reads in MiXCR, keeping a single row per CDR3 protein. Seen here are 60,000 to 65,000 distinct CDR3 sequences, more than 7% observed once, and the top ten hold under 15%. Here the sequenced sample was whole blood, taken at baseline. These receptors came from an adult who was a healthcare worker with PCR-confirmed SARS-CoV-2 infection or an uninfected control (not recorded which).

This clonotype occurred many times. The CDR3 bases are TGTGCCAGCAGTGAAGAACTAGCGGGAGCCGGGGAGCAGTACTTC. Residues: CASSEELAGAGEQYF. J is TRBJ2-7 and V is TRBV2; 11 bases agree with TRBD2. CDR3 length: 15 residues. The J segment lost 7 bases and the V segment lost 1 base, leaving 6 bases of the junction unmatched. Germline V gene data show CDR1 as SNHLY and CDR2 as FYNNEI.

This clonotype was found a few times. V usage is TRBV18 and J usage is TRBJ2-7; D uncertain. The ends were cut back, 0 bases at V and 7 bases at J, with 7 bases in the middle. This CDR3 comprises 12 residues. The germline V gene has CDR1 KGHSH and CDR2 LQKENI. CDR3 region: CASSPPKGEQYF. CDR3 nucleotides: TGTGCCAGCTCACCACCAAAAGGAGAGCAGTACTTC.

In this sample, this clonotype turned up many times. V is TRBV19 and J is TRBJ1-5, with a tentative D call TRBD1 (5 bases). CDR1 LNHDA and CDR2 SQIVND come from the germline V gene (reference sequence). This CDR3 contains 15 residues. V was pared by 5 bases and J by 9 bases, with 20 bases between. The CDR3 bases are TGTGCCAGTAGTGACCGGGACGGAGTCTTCGGGCCCCAGCATTTT. This gives the protein CASSDRDGVFGPQHF.

This clonotype was recorded a few times. J is TRBJ2-7 and V is TRBV6-1; tentative D call: TRBD1 (5 bases). Per the germline V gene, CDR1 is MNHNS and CDR2 is SASEGT. The CDR3 covers 15 residues. The V end lost 4 bases, the J end lost 2 bases, and 15 bases lay between the germline ends. The CDR3: CASSAALGQPYEQYF. DNA for the CDR3: TGTGCCAGCAGTGCGGCCTTAGGACAACCCTACGAGCAGTACTTC.

There are a few counts of this clonotype. The CDR3 region is CASSLLSGARTQYF. The CDR3 DNA is TGTGCCAGCAGTTTATTGTCGGGCGCTAGGACGCAGTATTTT. The chain is built from TRBV12-3 or TRBV12-4 and TRBJ2-3; D gene ambiguous. CDR3 size: 14 residues. V lost 2 bases and J 9 bases, leaving 15 bases between the germline ends.

This clonotype occurred many times. The chain employs TRBV20-1 and TRBJ2-1; D call uncertain. The V end was cut by 4 bases, the J end by 0 bases, with 4 bases between. CDR3 length: 12 amino acids. Per the germline V gene, CDR1 is DFQATT and CDR2 is SNEGSKA (reference sequence). This CDR3 is CSATVSYNEQFF. The CDR3 DNA sequence: TGCAGTGCTACAGTCTCCTACAATGAGCAGTTCTTC.

This clonotype was counted many times. The rearrangement links TRBV20-1 to TRBJ2-3; the D gene is possibly TRBD2 (5 bases). This CDR3 comprises 14 residues. V dropped 1 base and J dropped 2 bases, with 10 bases sitting between them. Germline CDR1 DFQATT, CDR2 SNEGSKA (reference sequence). CDR3 residues: CSARGLTITDTQYF. As DNA, the CDR3 is TGCAGTGCTAGAGGGTTGACTATCACAGATACGCAGTATTTT.